The entry that follows covers one T cell receptor (beta chain) sequence. Researchers made TCR beta libraries via UMI-labeled 5' RACE. TCRdb reprocessed the 5' RACE reads, keeping one entry per CDR3 protein, no DNA. Across approximately 9,000 distinct CDR3 sequences, the top ten clones capture about 22% of the sample. Negative magnetic separation was used for the enrichment of total CD8+ T cells. This record belongs to a study of human CD8 memory T cell subsets. There are 15 residues in the CDR3. The germline gives CDR1 DFQATT, CDR2 SNEGSKA (reference sequence). V gene TRBV20-1 combines with J gene TRBJ1-2; TCRdb proposes TRBD1, but this gene call is untestable without DNA. The receptor comes from a human donor in good health. Sequencing was done on a sample of CD8+ T cells from PBMCs. The CDR3 protein is CSARDLGQGDYGYTF.